This T cell receptor (beta chain) is drawn from a study of blood T cell repertoires in COVID-19. Original processing methods: Estimates of nucleated cell counts were drawn from the amplification of reference gene primers. Some clones are missing from TCRdb's copy, which holds only in-frame ones; the method was immunoSEQ multiplex PCR. That table supplies the V and J calls and clone size; D and trimming were determined from the DNA. This table has some 42,000 clones, around 82% appearing once. V was trimmed by 5 bases and J by 11 bases, leaving 10 bases between them. The CDR3 has 12 amino acids. Germline CDR1 and CDR2: LNHDA and SQIVND (reference sequence).

The TCR comes from a man older than 75 with acute or convalescent COVID-19. The sequencing input was peripheral blood. The genes are TRBV19 and TRBJ1-6; maybe TRBD1 (6 bases). Here the CDR3 DNA reads TGTGCCAGTAGTCCAAAGGGGGCACCCCTCCACTTT. This sequence encodes CASSPKGAPLHF.